These 8 T cell receptor beta chains were all obtained from the same sample, sequenced in a study of blood T cell repertoires in COVID-19. Sequencing was performed with immunoSEQ multiplex PCR; in TCRdb, only in-frame clones are kept and a portion is missing. The table records some 260,000 clones, around three quarters of them present only once. The sequencing sample was made of peripheral blood. These receptors were collected from an elderly woman with acute or convalescent COVID-19.

The genes are TRBV5-1 and TRBJ2-3, with D tentatively TRBD2 (5 bases). Trimming left V 8 bases short and J 1 base short, with 14 bases between. The CDR3 runs 14 residues. In germline, CDR1 is SGHRS, CDR2 YFSETQ. In nucleotides, the CDR3 is TGCGCCAGTTCCCCTAGCCCCGGCACAGATACGCAGTATTTT. It yields the protein CASSPSPGTDTQYF.

The genes are TRBV21-1 and TRBJ1-2. TRBV21-1 is marked as a pseudogene. The CDR3 extends over 14 amino acids. CDR3 amino acids: CASSKRMARYGYTF. The DNA for the CDR3 is TGTGCCAGCAGCAAGAGGATGGCTCGCTATGGCTACACCTTC.

V is TRBV2 and J is TRBJ2-7, with 7 nucleotides matching TRBD2. CDR3 length equals 14 residues. Germline loops: CDR1 SNHLY, CDR2 FYNNEI. V lost 5 bases, J lost 7 bases, and 11 bases stayed unmatched. The CDR3 DNA reads as TGTGCCAGCAGTTCAGCGGGATACCTTAGGGAGCAGTACTTC. Translation gives CASSSAGYLREQYF.

The chain carries TRBV4-1 and TRBJ2-5; 9 bases line up with TRBD1. The CDR3 runs 17 residues. Per germline, CDR1 MGHRA and CDR2 YSYEKL. After removal of 3 bases from V and 5 bases from J, the junction contained 13 bases not matched to a gene. In nucleotides, the CDR3 is TGCGCCAGCAGCCAGACACCGAACAGGGGGCGAAAGGAGACCCAGTACTTC. Residues: CASSQTPNRGRKETQYF.

The count of this clone is one. V gene TRBV19 combines with J gene TRBJ1-6; D gene ambiguous. The CDR3 runs 13 residues. The V end lost 0 bases, the J end lost 8 bases, and 5 bases lay between the germline ends. Germline V lookup: CDR1 LNHDA, CDR2 SQIVND (reference sequence). CDR3 sequence reads: CASSIDHDSPLHF. The CDR3 DNA follows: TGTGCCAGTAGTATAGATCATGATTCACCCCTCCACTTT.

CDR3 loop: CASSSEGRGWNQPQHF. The CDR3 DNA follows: TGTGCCAGCAGTAGCGAAGGACGGGGATGGAATCAGCCCCAGCATTTT. The chain carries TRBV6-2 or TRBV6-3 and TRBJ1-5; D is ambiguous. The V gene lost 5 bases and the J gene lost 4 bases, with 18 bases spanning the gap. CDR3 length: 16 amino acids. Germline loops: CDR1 MNHEY, CDR2 SVGEGT.

In its sample, this clone was seen many times. The chain has TRBV3-1 (or the pseudogene TRBV3-2) and TRBJ1-2; TRBD1 is a possible D gene (5 bases). CDR1 is LGHDT and CDR2 is YNNKEL in the germline V gene (reference sequence). There are 12 residues in the CDR3. Trimming removed 4 bases from V and 12 bases from J, with 15 bases in between. The CDR3 bases are TGTGCCAGCAGCCTTAGGCGGGGGACTAACACCTTC. Translation: CASSLRRGTNTF.

The chain carries TRBV6-6 and TRBJ1-6; 9 positions match TRBD1. The V segment lost 2 bases and the J segment 8 bases; nucleotides outside the gene matches: 1. The CDR3 extends over 14 amino acids. Germline CDR1 is MNHNY and CDR2 is SVGAGI (reference sequence). The chain's CDR3 is CASSYRDRDSPLHF. In DNA, the CDR3 is TGTGCCAGCAGTTACCGGGACAGGGATTCACCCCTCCACTTT.